These T cell receptor beta chains were read from a single sample in a study of Ad26.COV2.S vaccination and SARS-CoV-2 variants. Here immunoSEQ multiplex PCR was the method, and the copy in TCRdb shows in-frame clones only, minus some. The sample has roughly 420,000 clones; roughly 87% are singletons. Specimen: peripheral blood, collected in a trial of Ad26.COV2.S vaccine versus placebo. The receptor set was obtained from a person between 18 and 60 years old who received the Ad26.COV2.S COVID-19 vaccine or a placebo. The CDR3 runs from the conserved cysteine through the conserved F or W. The D gene is left open where the match is weak. Size values are once, few and many counts, or a class for expanded clones, and some rows have none.

d_gene | j_gene | abundance | v_gene | CDR3nt | CDR3aa
TRBD1 | TRBJ1-3 | NA | TRBV28 | TGTGCCAGCAAAGAGTCGGGACAGGCTCTCGGAAACACCATATATTTT | CASKESGQALGNTIYF
NA | TRBJ2-2 | NA | TRBV25-1 | TGTGCCAGCAAGCCGGGACTCCCCTCAACCGGGGAGCTGTTTTTT | CASKPGLPSTGELFF
NA | TRBJ2-3 | NA | TRBV25-1 | TGTGCCAGCAGTTATGGGCTTAACCGTGGGACAGATACGCAGTATTTT | CASSYGLNRGTDTQYF
NA | TRBJ2-3 | few | TRBV29-1 | TGCAGCGTGACCGGGACTCCTAGCACAGATACGCAGTATTTT | CSVTGTPSTDTQYF
TRBD1 | TRBJ2-5 | NA | TRBV6-6 | TGTGCCAGCAGTTACGGGGGGACAGGGGTAAAAGAGACCCAGTACTTC | CASSYGGTGVKETQYF
NA | TRBJ1-3 | NA | TRBV27 | TGTGCCAGCAGTTTAGCCCCCTCTGGAAACACCATATATTTT | CASSLAPSGNTIYF
TRBD2 | TRBJ2-2 | NA | TRBV25-1 | TGTGCCAGCAGTGCAAGGCTAGCGGGGGCCGGGGAGCTGTTTTTT | CASSARLAGAGELFF
NA | TRBJ2-3 | NA | TRBV29-1 | TGCAGCGTTGAAGAGGGAGCAGGAGGGGACGGTTATACGCAGTATTTT | CSVEEGAGGDGYTQYF
NA | TRBJ2-3 | NA | TRBV6-6 | TGTGCCAGCAGTAGAACTCGCGGCACAGATACGCAGTATTTT | CASSRTRGTDTQYF
NA | TRBJ2-2 | NA | TRBV2 | TGTGCCAGCAGTGAGAGGGTGGGGACCGGGGAGCTGTTTTTT | CASSERVGTGELFF
TRBD2 | TRBJ2-7 | NA | TRBV28 | TGTGCCAGCAGCACCGGGACTAACCTCTACGAGCAGTACTTC | CASSTGTNLYEQYF
NA | TRBJ2-1 | NA | TRBV7-3 | TGTGCCAGCAGCTTAATGGGACTCGACTCCTACAATGAGCAGTTCTTC | CASSLMGLDSYNEQFF
TRBD2 | TRBJ2-1 | NA | TRBV19 | TGTGCCAGTAGAGAGCGGGAGGAACTGGACTACAATGAGCAGTTCTTC | CASREREELDYNEQFF
NA | TRBJ1-1 | NA | TRBV29-1 | TGCAGCGCCGCGCGAGGGGGTGAAGCTTTCTTT | CSAARGGEAFF
NA | TRBJ1-2 | NA | TRBV5-6 | TGTGCCAGCAGCCCAGACAGTAACTATGGCTACACCTTC | CASSPDSNYGYTF
NA | TRBJ1-5 | NA | TRBV15 | TGTGCCACCAGCAGAGATATAACATCCCCAGGGCCCCAGCATTTT | CATSRDITSPGPQHF
TRBD1 | TRBJ2-5 | once | TRBV28 | TGTGCCAGCAGTTTATCGGGCAGGGGGCAAGAGACCCAGTACTTC | CASSLSGRGQETQYF
NA | TRBJ1-5 | NA | TRBV6-5 | TGTGCCAGCAGTTACTCTAGGGCGCGACAGCCCCAGCATTTT | CASSYSRARQPQHF
NA | TRBJ2-3 | NA | TRBV9 | TGTGCCAGCAGCGCAAGATGGGGGGATGGCGCAGATACGCAGTATTTT | CASSARWGDGADTQYF
NA | TRBJ2-5 | NA | TRBV15 | TGTGCCACCAGTTTCCTCGGGGGACAAGAGACCCAGTACTTC | CATSFLGGQETQYF
NA | TRBJ2-1 | few | TRBV27 | TGTGCCAGCAGTTCGGACACCCACAATGAGCAGTTCTTC | CASSSDTHNEQFF
TRBD2 | TRBJ2-5 | NA | TRBV4-2 | TGTGCCAGCAGCCGTTGGGTAGCGGGAGAGACCCAGTACTTC | CASSRWVAGETQYF
TRBD2 | TRBJ2-1 | NA | TRBV4-3 | TGCGCCAGCAGCCAAGAAAGGACTAGCGGGAGCTCCTACAATGAGCAGTTCTTC | CASSQERTSGSSYNEQFF
TRBD1 | TRBJ1-2 | few | TRBV15 | TGTGCCACCAGCGAAAGAGGGACAGCTTACGTTAGGGGCTACACCTTC | CATSERGTAYVRGYTF
NA | TRBJ1-2 | NA | TRBV4-3 | TGCGCCAGCAGCCAAGACCGGGGGTTGTATGGCTACACCTTC | CASSQDRGLYGYTF
NA | TRBJ1-2 | NA | TRBV20-1 | TGCAGTGCTAGTATCACGGATAGAAATGGCTACACCTTC | CSASITDRNGYTF